The entry below gives a single T cell receptor beta chain sequence along with its context. The Seattle site enrolled patients during active infection and followed them longitudinally. Trimming left V 1 base short and J 9 bases short, with 15 bases between. Germline loops: CDR1 SGHTA, CDR2 FQGNSA. CDR3 length equals 14 residues. In the authors' workflow: Reference gene primer amplification gave nucleated cell count estimates. Using immunoSEQ multiplex PCR, the repertoire was profiled, and TCRdb retains in-frame clones only, with some absent. Clonal size and the V and J genes are those of that table, whereas D and trimming came from the DNA. The sample includes some 130,000 clones, around 89% of them seen just once. This record comes from a study of blood T cell repertoires in COVID-19. Study information: The cDNA or gDNA used as material had been derived from T cells, B-cell-depleted T cells, or PBMCs.

The clonotype was recovered from a man aged 60-69 years with COVID-19, enrolled during active disease. Sequenced: peripheral blood. The rearrangement uses TRBV7-2 and TRBJ2-5; D is possibly TRBD2 (6 bases). The CDR3 sequence: CASSLGGSSGAQYF. CDR3 DNA: TGTGCCAGCAGCTTAGGTGGCTCGTCGGGGGCCCAGTACTTC.